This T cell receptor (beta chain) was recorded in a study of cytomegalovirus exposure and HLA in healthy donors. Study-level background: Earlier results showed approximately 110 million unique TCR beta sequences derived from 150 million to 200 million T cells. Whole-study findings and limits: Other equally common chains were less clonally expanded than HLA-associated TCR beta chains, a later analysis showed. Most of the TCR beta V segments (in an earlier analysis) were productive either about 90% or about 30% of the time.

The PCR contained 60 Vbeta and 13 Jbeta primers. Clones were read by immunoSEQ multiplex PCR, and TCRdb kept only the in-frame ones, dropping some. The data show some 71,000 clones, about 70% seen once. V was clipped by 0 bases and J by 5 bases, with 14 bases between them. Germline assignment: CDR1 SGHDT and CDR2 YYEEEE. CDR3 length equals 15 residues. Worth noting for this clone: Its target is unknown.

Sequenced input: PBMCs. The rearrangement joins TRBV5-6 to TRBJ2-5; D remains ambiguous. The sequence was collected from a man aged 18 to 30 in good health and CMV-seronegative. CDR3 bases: TGTGCCAGCAGCTTGGAACTGGATTGGGCGGAGACCCAGTACTTC. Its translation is CASSLELDWAETQYF. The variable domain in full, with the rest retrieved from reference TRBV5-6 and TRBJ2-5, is DAGVTQSPTHLIKTRGQQVTLRCSPKSGHDTVSWYQQALGQGPQFIFQYYEEEERQRGNFPDRFSGHQFPNYSSELNVNALLLGDSALYLCASSLELDWAETQYFGPGTRLLVL.